This T cell receptor (beta chain) originates from a study of cytomegalovirus exposure and HLA in healthy donors. The overall study: Roughly 86 million unique TCRs from HLA-typed donors made up an early data release.

Broader study findings: As a later analysis revealed, the rate of TCR association differed by HLA locus, with DRB1 most and HLA-C fewest.

The CDR3 length is 17 residues. The germline V gene encodes CDR1 GTSNPN and CDR2 SVGIG (reference sequence). Unmatched junction bases numbered 6, after V lost 0 bases and J lost 7 bases. The PCR made use of 60 Vbeta and 13 Jbeta primers. Produced via immunoSEQ multiplex PCR; TCRdb's table is partial and in-frame only. In the table there are about 200,000 clones, around 86% of which are singletons. Concerning this clone: Its antigen is not identified.

This sequence originates from a middle-aged woman in good health and CMV-seronegative. Sequencing was done on a sample of PBMCs. This rearrangement joins TRBV30 to TRBJ2-1, with TRBD2 matching over 16 bases. The CDR3 here is CAWSVGLAGGQGNEQFF. The CDR3 DNA reads TGTGCCTGGAGTGTGGGACTAGCGGGAGGGCAGGGGAATGAGCAGTTCTTC. The full variable domain, completed using reference TRBV30 and TRBJ2-1, is SQTIHQWPATLVQPVGSPLSLECTVEGTSNPNLYWYRQAAGRGLQLLFYSVGIGQISSEVPQNLSASRPQDRQFILSSKKLLLSDSGFYLCAWSVGLAGGQGNEQFFGPGTRLTVL.